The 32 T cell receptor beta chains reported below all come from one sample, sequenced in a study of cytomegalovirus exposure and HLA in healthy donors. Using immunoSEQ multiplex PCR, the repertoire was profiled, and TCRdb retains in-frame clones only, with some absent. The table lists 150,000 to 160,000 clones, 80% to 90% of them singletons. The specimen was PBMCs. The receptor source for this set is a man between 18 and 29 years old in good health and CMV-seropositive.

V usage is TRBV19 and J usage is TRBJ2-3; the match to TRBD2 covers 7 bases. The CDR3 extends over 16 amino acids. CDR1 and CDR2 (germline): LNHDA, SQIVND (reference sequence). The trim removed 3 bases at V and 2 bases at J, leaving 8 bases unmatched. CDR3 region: CASSIELAFDTDTQYF. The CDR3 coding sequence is TGTGCCAGTAGTATTGAACTAGCGTTCGACACAGATACGCAGTATTTT.

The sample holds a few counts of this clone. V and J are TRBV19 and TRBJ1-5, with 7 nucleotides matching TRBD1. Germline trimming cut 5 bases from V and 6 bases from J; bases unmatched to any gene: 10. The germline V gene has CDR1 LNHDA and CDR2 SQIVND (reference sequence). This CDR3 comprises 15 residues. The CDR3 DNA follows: TGTGCCAGTAGTTTCACAGGGGCAGGTGGTCAGCCCCAGCATTTT. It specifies CASSFTGAGGQPQHF. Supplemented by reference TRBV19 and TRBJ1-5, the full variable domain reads DGGITQSPKYLFRKEGQNVTLSCEQNLNHDAMYWYRQDPGQGLRLIYYSQIVNDFQKGDIAEGYSVSREKKESFPLTVTSAQKNPTAFYLCASSFTGAGGQPQHFGDGTRLSIL.

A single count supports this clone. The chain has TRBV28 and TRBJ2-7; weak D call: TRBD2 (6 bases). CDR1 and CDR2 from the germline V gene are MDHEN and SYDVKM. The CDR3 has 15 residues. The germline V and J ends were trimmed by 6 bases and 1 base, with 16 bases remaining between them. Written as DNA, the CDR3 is TGTGCCAGCAGCACGGAGGGCCGGTGGTCCTACGAGCAGTACTTC. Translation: CASSTEGRWSYEQYF.

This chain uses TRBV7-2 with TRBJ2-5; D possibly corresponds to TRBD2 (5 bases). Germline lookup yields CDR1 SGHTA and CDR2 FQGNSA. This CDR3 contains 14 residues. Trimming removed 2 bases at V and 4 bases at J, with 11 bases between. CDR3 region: CASSLRKAAETQYF. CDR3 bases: TGTGCCAGCAGCTTAAGGAAAGCGGCAGAGACCCAGTACTTC.

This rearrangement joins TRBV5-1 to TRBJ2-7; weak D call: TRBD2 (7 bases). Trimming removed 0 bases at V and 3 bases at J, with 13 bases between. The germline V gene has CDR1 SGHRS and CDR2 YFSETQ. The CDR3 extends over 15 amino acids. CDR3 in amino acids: CASSLGAGDIYEQYF. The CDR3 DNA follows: TGCGCCAGCAGCTTGGGGGCGGGGGACATCTACGAGCAGTACTTC.

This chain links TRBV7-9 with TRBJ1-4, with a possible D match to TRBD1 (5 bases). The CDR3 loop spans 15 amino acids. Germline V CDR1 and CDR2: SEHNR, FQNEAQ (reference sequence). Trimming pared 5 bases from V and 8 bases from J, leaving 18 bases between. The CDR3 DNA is TGTGCCAGCAGCCCGGAGGGCAGGGAGATAGAAAAACTGTTTTTT. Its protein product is CASSPEGREIEKLFF.

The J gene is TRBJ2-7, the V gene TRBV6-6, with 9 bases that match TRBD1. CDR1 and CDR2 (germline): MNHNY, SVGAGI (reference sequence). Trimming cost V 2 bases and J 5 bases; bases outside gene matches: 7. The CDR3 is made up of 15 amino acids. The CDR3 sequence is CASSYPAGQGHEQYF. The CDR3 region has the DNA TGTGCCAGCAGTTACCCCGCGGGACAGGGCCACGAGCAGTACTTC.

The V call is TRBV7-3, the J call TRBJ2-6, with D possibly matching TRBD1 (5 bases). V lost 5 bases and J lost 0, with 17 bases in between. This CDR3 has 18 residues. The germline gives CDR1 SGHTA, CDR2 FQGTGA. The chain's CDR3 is CASSLQGIPSSGANVLTF. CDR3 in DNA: TGTGCCAGCAGCCTTCAGGGTATCCCTAGCTCTGGGGCCAACGTCCTGACTTTC.

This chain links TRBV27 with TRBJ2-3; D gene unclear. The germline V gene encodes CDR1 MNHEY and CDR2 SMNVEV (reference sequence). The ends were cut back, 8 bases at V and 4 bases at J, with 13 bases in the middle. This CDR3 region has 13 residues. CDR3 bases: TGTGCCAGCTCTTATACTCTGTCAGATACGCAGTATTTT. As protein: CASSYTLSDTQYF.

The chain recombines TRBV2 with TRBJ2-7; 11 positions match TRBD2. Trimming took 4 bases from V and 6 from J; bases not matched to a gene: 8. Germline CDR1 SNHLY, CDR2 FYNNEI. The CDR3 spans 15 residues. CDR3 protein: CASSVDSGRAFEQYF. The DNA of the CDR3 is TGTGCCAGCAGTGTGGATAGCGGGAGGGCCTTCGAGCAGTACTTC.

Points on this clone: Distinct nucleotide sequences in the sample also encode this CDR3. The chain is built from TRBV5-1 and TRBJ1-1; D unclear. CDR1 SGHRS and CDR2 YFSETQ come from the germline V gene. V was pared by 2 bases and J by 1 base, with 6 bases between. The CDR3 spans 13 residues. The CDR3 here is CASSFEGNTEAFF. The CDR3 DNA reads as TGCGCCAGCAGCTTTGAGGGGAACACTGAAGCTTTCTTT.

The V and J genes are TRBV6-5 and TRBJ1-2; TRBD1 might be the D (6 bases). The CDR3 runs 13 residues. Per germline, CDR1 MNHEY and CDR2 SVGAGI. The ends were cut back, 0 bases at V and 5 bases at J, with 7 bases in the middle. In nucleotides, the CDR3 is TGTGCCAGCAGTTACTCCCAGGGGTATGGCTACACCTTC. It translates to CASSYSQGYGYTF.

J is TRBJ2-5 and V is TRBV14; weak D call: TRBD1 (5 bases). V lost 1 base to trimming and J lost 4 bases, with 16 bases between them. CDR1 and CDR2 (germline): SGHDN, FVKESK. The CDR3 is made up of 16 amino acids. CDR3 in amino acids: CASSQGGYDSPETQYF. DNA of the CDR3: TGTGCCAGCAGCCAAGGTGGATACGACAGCCCAGAGACCCAGTACTTC.

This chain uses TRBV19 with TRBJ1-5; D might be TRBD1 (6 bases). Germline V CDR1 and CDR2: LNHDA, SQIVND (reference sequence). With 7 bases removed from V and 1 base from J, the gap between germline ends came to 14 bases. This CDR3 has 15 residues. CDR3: CASNPTGSSNQPQHF. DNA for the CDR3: TGTGCCAGTAACCCAACAGGGTCGAGCAATCAGCCCCAGCATTTT.

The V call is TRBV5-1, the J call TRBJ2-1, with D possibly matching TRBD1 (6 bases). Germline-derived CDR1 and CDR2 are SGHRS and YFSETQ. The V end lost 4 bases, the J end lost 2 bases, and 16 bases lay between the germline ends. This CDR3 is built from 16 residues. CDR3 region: CASSHGTSGTYNEQFF. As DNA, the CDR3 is TGCGCCAGCAGCCACGGGACATCCGGCACCTACAATGAGCAGTTCTTC.

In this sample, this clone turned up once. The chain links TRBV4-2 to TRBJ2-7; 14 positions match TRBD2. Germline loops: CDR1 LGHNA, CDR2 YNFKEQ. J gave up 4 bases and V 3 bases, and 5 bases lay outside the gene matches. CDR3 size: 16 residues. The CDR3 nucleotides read TGTGCCAGCAGCCACGGGACTAGCGGGAGTAGGTACGAGCAGTACTTC. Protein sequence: CASSHGTSGSRYEQYF.

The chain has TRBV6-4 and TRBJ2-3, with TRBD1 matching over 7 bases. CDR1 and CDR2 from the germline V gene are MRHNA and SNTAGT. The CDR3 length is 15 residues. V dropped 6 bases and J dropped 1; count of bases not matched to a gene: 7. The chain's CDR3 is CASSIDRARTDTQYF. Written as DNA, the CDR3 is TGTGCCAGCAGCATCGACAGGGCCCGCACAGATACGCAGTATTTT.

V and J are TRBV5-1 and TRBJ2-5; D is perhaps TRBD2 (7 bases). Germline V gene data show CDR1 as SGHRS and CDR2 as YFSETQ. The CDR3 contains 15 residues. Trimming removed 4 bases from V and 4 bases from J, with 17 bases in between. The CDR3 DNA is TGCGCCAGCAGCCCTCCACAGGGAGGGACAGAGACCCAGTACTTC. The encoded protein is CASSPPQGGTETQYF.

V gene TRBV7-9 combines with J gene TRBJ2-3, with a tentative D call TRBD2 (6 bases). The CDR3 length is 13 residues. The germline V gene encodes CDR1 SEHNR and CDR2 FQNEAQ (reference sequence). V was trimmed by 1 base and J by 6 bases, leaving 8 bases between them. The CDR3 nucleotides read TGTGCCAGCAGCTTAGGTGCGGGGGATACGCAGTATTTT. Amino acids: CASSLGAGDTQYF.

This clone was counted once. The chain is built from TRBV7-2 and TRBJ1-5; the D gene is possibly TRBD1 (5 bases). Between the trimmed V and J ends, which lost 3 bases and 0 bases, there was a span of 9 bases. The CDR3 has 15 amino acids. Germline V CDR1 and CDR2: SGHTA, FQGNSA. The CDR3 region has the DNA TGTGCCAGCAGCTTCGGGGGAAATAGCAATCAGCCCCAGCATTTT. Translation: CASSFGGNSNQPQHF.

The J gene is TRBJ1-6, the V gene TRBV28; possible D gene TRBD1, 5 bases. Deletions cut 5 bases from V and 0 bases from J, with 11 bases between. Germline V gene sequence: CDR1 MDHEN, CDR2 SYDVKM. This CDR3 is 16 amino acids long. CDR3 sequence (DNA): TGTGCCAGCAGTCCTTGGGGCAGCTCCTATAATTCACCCCTCCACTTT. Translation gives CASSPWGSSYNSPLHF.

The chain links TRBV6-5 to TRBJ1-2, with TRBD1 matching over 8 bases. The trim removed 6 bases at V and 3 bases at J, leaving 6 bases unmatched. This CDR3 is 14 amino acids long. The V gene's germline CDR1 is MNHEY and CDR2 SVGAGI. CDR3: CASSDRGRDYGYTF. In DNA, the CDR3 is TGTGCCAGCAGCGACAGGGGAAGGGACTATGGCTACACCTTC.

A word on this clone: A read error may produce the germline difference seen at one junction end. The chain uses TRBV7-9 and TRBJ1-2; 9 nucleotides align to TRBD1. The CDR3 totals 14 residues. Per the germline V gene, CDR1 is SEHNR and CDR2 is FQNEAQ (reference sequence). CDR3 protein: CASSQDRGDYGHTF. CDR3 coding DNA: TGTGCCAGCAGCCAGGACAGGGGAGACTATGGCCACACCTTC.

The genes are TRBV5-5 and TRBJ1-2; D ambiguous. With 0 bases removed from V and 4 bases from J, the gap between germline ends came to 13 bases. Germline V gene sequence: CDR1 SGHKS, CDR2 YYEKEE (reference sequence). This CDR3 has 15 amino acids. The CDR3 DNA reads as TGTGCCAGCAGCTTGGCTCCAGCCGGAGGCTATGGCTACACCTTC. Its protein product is CASSLAPAGGYGYTF.

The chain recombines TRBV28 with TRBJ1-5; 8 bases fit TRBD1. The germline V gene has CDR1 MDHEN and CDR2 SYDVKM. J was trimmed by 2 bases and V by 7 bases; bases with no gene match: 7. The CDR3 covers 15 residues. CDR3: CASTSGGSGNQPQHF. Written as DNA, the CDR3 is TGTGCCAGCACCTCAGGGGGCTCGGGCAATCAGCCCCAGCATTTT.

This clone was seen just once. The CDR3: CASSLISGAETQYF. CDR3 nucleotides: TGTGCCAGCAGTTTAATCTCAGGGGCAGAGACCCAGTACTTC. This rearrangement joins TRBV27 to TRBJ2-5; weak D call: TRBD1 (6 bases). The CDR3 runs to 14 residues. CDR1 and CDR2 (germline): MNHEY, SMNVEV (reference sequence). V shed 2 bases and J shed 4 bases, with 11 bases lying between them.

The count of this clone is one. The CDR3, as DNA: TGCGCCAGCAGCCTACCCTCGACCCGGGGGACTGAAGCTTTCTTT. This encodes CASSLPSTRGTEAFF. The J gene is TRBJ1-1, the V gene TRBV5-1; D is possibly TRBD1 (5 bases). The CDR3 has 15 residues. V was trimmed by 4 bases and J by 5 bases, leaving 18 bases between them. Per germline, CDR1 SGHRS and CDR2 YFSETQ. Using reference TRBV5-1 and TRBJ1-1 for the parts outside the CDR3, the full variable domain is KAGVTQTPRYLIKTRGQQVTLSCSPISGHRSVSWYQQTPGQGLQFLFEYFSETQRNKGNFPGRFSGRQFSNSRSEMNVSTLELGDSALYLCASSLPSTRGTEAFFGQGTRLTVV.

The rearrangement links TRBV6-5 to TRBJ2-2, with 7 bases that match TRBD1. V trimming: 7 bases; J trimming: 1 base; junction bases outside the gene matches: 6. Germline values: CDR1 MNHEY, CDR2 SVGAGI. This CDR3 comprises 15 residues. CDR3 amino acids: CASTSTGKNTGELFF. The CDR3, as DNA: TGTGCCAGCACCTCGACAGGGAAGAACACCGGGGAGCTGTTTTTT.

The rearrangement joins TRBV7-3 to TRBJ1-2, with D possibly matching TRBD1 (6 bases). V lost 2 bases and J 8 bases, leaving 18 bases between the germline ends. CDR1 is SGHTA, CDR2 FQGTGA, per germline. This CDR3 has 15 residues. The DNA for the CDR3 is TGTGCCAGCAGCTTACGCCCGAACAGGGACCTCGGCTACACCTTC. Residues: CASSLRPNRDLGYTF.

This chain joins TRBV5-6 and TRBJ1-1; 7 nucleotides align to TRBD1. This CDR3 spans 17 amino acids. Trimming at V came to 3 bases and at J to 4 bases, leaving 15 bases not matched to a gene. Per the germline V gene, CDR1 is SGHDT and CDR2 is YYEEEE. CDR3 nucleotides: TGTGCCAGCAGCTCTGGGTGGGCAGGGGGAAGCAGCACTGAAGCTTTCTTT. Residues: CASSSGWAGGSSTEAFF.

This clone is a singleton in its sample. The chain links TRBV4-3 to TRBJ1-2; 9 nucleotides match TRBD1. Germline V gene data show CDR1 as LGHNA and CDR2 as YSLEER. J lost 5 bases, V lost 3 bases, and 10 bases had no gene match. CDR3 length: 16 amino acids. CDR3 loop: CASSQDLRDRVYGYTF. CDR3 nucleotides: TGCGCCAGCAGCCAGGACTTAAGGGACAGGGTATATGGCTACACCTTC.

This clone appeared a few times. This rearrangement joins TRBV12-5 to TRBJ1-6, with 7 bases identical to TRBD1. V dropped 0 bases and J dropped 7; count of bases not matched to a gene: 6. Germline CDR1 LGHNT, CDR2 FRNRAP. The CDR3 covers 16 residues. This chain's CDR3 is CASGLVRGTANSPLHF. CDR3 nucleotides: TGTGCTAGTGGTTTGGTACGGGGGACAGCGAATTCACCCCTCCACTTT. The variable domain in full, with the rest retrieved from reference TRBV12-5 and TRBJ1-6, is DARVTQTPRHKVTEMGQEVTMRCQPILGHNTVFWYRQTMMQGLELLAYFRNRAPLDDSGMPKDRFSAEMPDATLATLKIQPSEPRDSAVYFCASGLVRGTANSPLHFGNGTRLTVT.